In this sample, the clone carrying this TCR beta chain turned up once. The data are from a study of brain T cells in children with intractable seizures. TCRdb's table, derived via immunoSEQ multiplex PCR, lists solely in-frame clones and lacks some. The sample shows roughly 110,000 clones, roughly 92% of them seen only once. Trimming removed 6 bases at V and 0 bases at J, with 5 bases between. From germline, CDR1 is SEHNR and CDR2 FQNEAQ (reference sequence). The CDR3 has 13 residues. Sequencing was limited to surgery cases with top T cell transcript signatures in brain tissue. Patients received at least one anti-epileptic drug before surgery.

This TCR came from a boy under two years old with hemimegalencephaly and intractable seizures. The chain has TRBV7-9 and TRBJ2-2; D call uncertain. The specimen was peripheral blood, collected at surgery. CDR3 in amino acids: CASSRANTGELFF. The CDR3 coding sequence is TGTGCCAGCAGTCGCGCGAACACCGGGGAGCTGTTTTTT.